This TCR beta chain was sequenced for a study of cytomegalovirus exposure and HLA in healthy donors (dated by TCRdb to the late 2010s). A note on the overall study: An earlier analysis of approximately 640 of the donors reported roughly 300 Gb of sequence data and roughly 110 million unique TCR beta sequences from about 179 million T cells. Class I and class II HLA loci were covered by the typing at four-digit resolution. To study patterns of TCR occurrence, a later analysis re-analyzed previously published TCR beta repertoires from hundreds of donors and added high-resolution HLA genotyping. Using immunosequencing, the study profiled T cell repertoires from 500 to 800 subjects and related those repertoires to cytomegalovirus serostatus. The genetic ancestry cluster associated with self-reported Caucasian donors included roughly four fifths of the approximately 400 genotyped donors. The number of donors typed differed by locus, with roughly 620-630 for A, B, C, DRB1 and DQB1, around 500 for DQA1, 600 to 610 for DPA1, and about 450 for DPB1. Five DR-DQ haplotypes were handled as single units for association and clustering because linkage in the cohort was strong. In the later analysis, no new phenotypic data were used to find candidate immune exposures; instead, reliance was placed on TCR beta sequences and their occurrence across donors. Besides the first cohort of around 670 subjects, a separate validation cohort made up of 120 different subjects was used. In a later genetic analysis, genome-wide SNP genotypes for about three fifths of the roughly 670 donors were used, and that subset was treated as a discovery cohort. Every repertoire in the discovery cohort had been generated on one and the same sequencing platform. The aim of the study was to test whether cataloging public T cell receptors could identify signatures of past pathogen exposure. On average, around 240,000 unique TCR beta nucleotide sequences were sequenced per donor among 398 genotyped donors of the cohort, with 15% to 20% of those sequences being non-productive. An earlier analysis of approximately 500 of the donors applied high-throughput TCR beta sequencing to assess whether each TCR beta V gene segment acted as functional or pseudogenic. Donor age, sex, ethnicity and CMV serostatus were compiled alongside the repertoire data. To predict cytomegalovirus infection status, the study brought together high-throughput TCR immunosequencing, statistical association of individual TCRs with disease status, and machine learning. An early release covering around 630 HLA-typed donors comprised about 300 gigabases of sequencing data and some 79 million unique TCR sequences.

To note about this clone: The clone's antigen remains unknown. No qualities accompany the bases; no much larger clone lies one base away.

The cohort was made up of roughly 670 healthy bone marrow donors. All cohort members were sampled while nominally healthy, although unrecorded immune exposures were likely present. The donor was CMV seronegative and belonged to the group of 350 to 400 seronegative cohort members. Every donor gave a peripheral blood sample, and the peripheral blood mononuclear cells from that sample were used for TCR beta sequencing. Genomic DNA was extracted from the blood cell samples with the Qiagen DNeasy Blood Extraction Kit. Study-wide conclusions, independent of this receptor: In an earlier analysis of roughly 500 of the donors, most TCR beta V segments appeared in productive rearrangements about 87% or about 30% of the time, broadly matching IMGT annotations. Most CMV-associated TCR beta chains appeared to be HLA-restricted in a later analysis, and the HLA associations seemed to be driven largely by CMV exposure. A few of the identified cytomegalovirus-associated TCR beta chains were confirmed in vitro to be specific for cytomegalovirus antigens. Assigning TCR associations to individual alleles was difficult when HLA alleles, especially DR and DQ, strongly co-occurred. The classifier was reported to diagnose cytomegalovirus status with high specificity and sensitivity in both the original cohort and the validation cohort. Immune exposure information for the cohort was limited to CMV serostatus. In a later genetic analysis, a missense DCLRE1C variant was associated with V-gene and J-gene trimming of TCR beta chains, and the association was replicated in an independent cohort. The cohort was sequenced for TCR beta chains only, and without alpha or paired-chain data the features that could be detected were limited. Compared with equally common non-associated chains, HLA-associated TCR beta chains in a later analysis were more clonally expanded and had lower generation probabilities. The 87-base-pair reads could not distinguish some IMGT-functional V segments, including TRBV6-2 and TRBV6-3, so those segments were excluded. Linkage disequilibrium might explain the correlated functional status among segregating V segments, but an unknown experimental factor could not be ruled out. A cluster of highly shared sequence variants was judged likely to represent a technical artifact of the sequencing pipeline. It was suggested by the authors that the approach could potentially be generalized to other disease states and immunological phenotypes. The earlier analysis of about 600 of the donors excluded approximately 15 rarely observed V segments, including chromosome 9 orphons, because counts were too low. Roughly uniform sequencing depth across donors was assumed in presence/absence analyses, although this assumption may not hold. Most TCR sequences were observed very rarely across donors, whereas some public TCRs were present in many individuals. Because HLA typing was missing for some donors at each locus, association tests included only the typed subset. A total of 150 to 200 TCR beta chains were listed by the study as associated with cytomegalovirus. A later genetic analysis reported fewer N-insertions in productive TCRs among donors in an Asian-associated ancestry cluster than the approximately 670-donor mean. In a later analysis, the rate of TCR association differed among HLA loci, with DRB1 alleles having the most associated TCRs and HLA-C alleles having the fewest. In a later analysis, several top co-occurrence clusters were reported to appear linked to parvovirus B19, influenza, CMV and Epstein-Barr virus. A further reported finding was that TCR beta sequences accurately predicted the HLA-A and HLA-B alleles for most subjects in the first cohort. In a later analysis, around 17,000 TCR beta sequences were associated with specific HLA alleles at a false discovery rate of 0.05.

V is trimmed back by 4 bases and J by 6 bases, and the junction contains 9 bases that no gene match accounts for. The CDR3 spans 14 residues, from the cysteine through the phenylalanine. Only CDR3 DNA remains: 42 bases, in frame from the first base. CDR1 and CDR2, per the germline V gene, are ENHRY and SYGVKD. Receptor libraries were prepared by the immunoSEQ multiplex PCR assay. For the multiplex PCR, a mixture combining 60 forward primers for TCR Vbeta segments and 13 reverse primers for TCR Jbeta segments was used. A multiplex PCR assay on genomic DNA amplified the CDR3 region of rearranged TCR beta genes. On the Illumina HiSeq System, the amplified TCR beta libraries were sequenced as 87-base-pair reads. Under the source paper's analysis protocol: A later analysis counted about 80 million unique TCR beta chains across the 500 to 850 repertoires, and approximately 11 million of these chains were shared by at least two donors. Raw reads were error-corrected and collapsed into unique sequences with a nearest-neighbor algorithm that merged closely related sequences to remove PCR and sequencing errors. To assign V, D and J gene segments, CDR3 sequences were aligned to IMGT reference sequences. For a sequence to be retained, a match of at least six nucleotides was required to both a V gene segment and a J gene segment. Rearrangements were classified as productive when the CDR3 lacked stop codons and remained in frame with V and J, and all other rearrangements were classified as non-productive. Following IMGT convention, CDR3 was defined as the stretch from the second conserved V-encoded cysteine up to the conserved J-encoded phenylalanine. Sequences without an unambiguous match to a single V gene segment were excluded from the earlier analysis of about 630 of the donors. An earlier analysis of 500 to 700 of the donors classified V segments as functional when productive rearrangements were above 56.7% and as segregating when the standard deviation between donors was above 5%. To diagnose cytomegalovirus status from the catalog of TCR beta chain sequences, a statistical classification framework was built. In a later analysis, V and J genes were assigned by comparing TCR nucleotide sequences against IMGT/GENE-DB human TR gene sequences. A later analysis assigned CDR3 sequences and most-parsimonious VDJ recombination scenarios with the TCRdist pipeline. In a later analysis, every TCR beta chain was defined by the combination of its CDR3 amino acid sequence and its V-gene family, and reads without a unique V-gene family were dropped. As a way to deal with suspected cross-contamination and a sequencing artifact, a later analysis dropped 640 or so nucleotide sequences that were highly shared and had low generation probability. For each public chain, a later analysis derived a clonal expansion index from normalized ranks of inferred template counts within each repertoire. In a later analysis, generation probabilities were computed with a VDJ recombination model fitted to out-of-frame rearrangements, and the resulting probabilities were checked against IGoR. In a later analysis, TCR-TCR, TCR-HLA and TCR-CMV co-occurrence was scored with hypergeometric tests, and a repertoire-size bias correction was applied to TCR pairs. False discovery rates were estimated in a later analysis by permuting HLA or CMV assignments 20 times. In a later analysis, co-occurring TCRs were grouped using DBSCAN, with TCRdist sequence similarity added in when clustering inside HLA-allele-positive subsets. Co-occurrence clustering excluded repertoires with fewer than 30,000 or more than 120,000 public chains, plus five with anomalous nucleotide sharing. Entries here come from immuneACCESS through TCRdb and include only in-frame sequences with V and J called. Some clones fail to appear in such tables; in the studies checked, an unresolved V gene covers under half of the shortfall, and the cause of the remainder is unknown. That table furnishes V, J and clone size, whereas the DNA furnished D and trimming. This sample gives fewer than 25,000 clones in total; around 77% of them show up just once. In total, the top ten clones hold approximately 7.4% of the sample.

The V and J segments used are TRBV10-3 and TRBJ2-7; 7 of the junction bases match TRBD1. Sequenced material: PBMCs. The TCR comes from a man in his fifties or sixties in good health and CMV-seronegative. The base sequence is TGTGCCATCAGTGTAGGCACAGGGGATCGCGAGCAGTACTTC. This translates into CAISVGTGDREQYF.